What follows is one TCR beta chain and its context. The antigen remains undetermined. These data belong to a study of glioma-infiltrating T cells. Notes on the study in general: Non-neoplastic patients had below-expected tissue-blood divergence, while all gliomas exceeded expectation. Very few CDR3 sequences were shared between tissue and blood.

TCR alpha and beta CDR3 regions were amplified from RNA using iRepertoire nested multiplex PCR. TCRdb passed the multiplex PCR reads through MiXCR, listing each CDR3 protein once. The sample yields more than 85,000 distinct CDR3 sequences, less than 30% seen once. This CDR3 region has 19 residues. With V trimmed by 1 base and J by 1 base, 15 bases remained unmatched. From germline, CDR1 is SGHTA and CDR2 FQGNSA. The sequenced material came from glioma tissue, nonneoplastic brain tissue, or PBMCs (not recorded which). The TCR sequence derives from a human donor with low-grade glioma or glioblastoma, undergoing nonglioma brain surgery, or in good health (not recorded which). J is TRBJ2-7 and V is TRBV7-2, with 8 nucleotides matching TRBD2. The CDR3 DNA is TGTGCCAGCAGCTTAGTGGCTAGCGGGCGGGCTTCATCTTCCTACGAGCAGTACTTC. This encodes CASSLVASGRASSSYEQYF.